One TCR beta chain is described in this entry. The clone's antigen remains unknown. Within one base of it there is no much larger clone, and no base qualities were kept. CDR1 and CDR2 (SEHNR, FQNEAQ) derive from the germline V gene (reference sequence). From its cysteine to its phenylalanine, the CDR3 spans 15 amino acids. Just the 45-base CDR3 DNA is kept, in frame starting at base 1. V is shortened by 1 base, J by 5 bases, and the region joining them spans 15 bases. The data stem from a study of vaccination and CD4 T cells after COVID-19 (dated by TCRdb to 2021 to 2024). Study-wide context: The convalescent cohort comprised six males and four females, including two Hispanic individuals, seven Caucasians, two Asians and one multiracial person. Post-COVID blood samples were collected from convalescent patients a median of approximately 100 days after diagnosis, with a range of about 30 to 161 days. An earlier paper using these donors assessed, at the TCR clonotype level, memory CD4+ T cell crossreactivity between SARS-CoV-2 and common cold coronavirus spike proteins. Control cultures received a CEFX viral epitope pool as the positive control, an HIV-1 Nef peptide pool as the negative control, or no peptide. The time from the second vaccine dose to post-vaccine blood sampling had a median of around 72 days and ranged from about 14 to 241 days. Each participant got two doses of either the Pfizer-BioNTech BNT162b2 vaccine (n=8) or the Moderna mRNA-1273 vaccine (n=2). In over 8 COVID-19 convalescent patients and a few infection-naive healthy vaccine recipients, researchers compared the spike-specific CD4+ TCR repertoire from before mRNA vaccination with the repertoire from after. The cultures were stimulated with overlapping spike peptide pools from SARS-CoV-2 and from the common cold coronaviruses HCoV-NL63, HCoV-OC43 and HCoV-229E.

The treatment or condition label for this specimen denotes: approximately 11-day PBMC culture with coronavirus spike peptide pools or control peptides (ViraFEST assay). CD4+ T cells from unexposed donors were collected before the COVID-19 pandemic (2011-2018). To expand antigen-specific T cells with peptide pools and then pick out the expanded clonotypes through TCR sequencing, the study relied on the ViraFEST assay. Each well held around 2 million PBMCs cultured in IMDM containing roughly 5% human AB serum and 9 to 10 IU/ml IL-2, with 8.5 to 10 ug/ml peptide pools added. On days 3 and 7, half of the culture medium was replaced with fresh IL-2-containing medium. After 10 to 11 days of culture, CD4+ T cells were isolated by negative selection using the EasySep CD4+ T cell isolation kit. As cell numbers permitted, CD4+ T cells from unexposed donors were tested for reactivity to SARS-CoV-2 S and N and to four common cold coronavirus spike pools. Ficoll-Paque Plus gradient centrifugation was used to isolate PBMCs from whole blood, and the isolated PBMCs were then either used fresh or cryopreserved at -140C. Triplicate wells were generally used for each culture condition. Leukapheresis product for the unexposed donors was bought commercially.

The library relied on PCR. DNA from cultured CD4+ T cells underwent TCR sequencing with the Oncomine TCR Beta short-read assay at the Johns Hopkins FTIC core. The QIAamp micro DNA kit was used to extract genomic DNA from the cultured CD4+ T cells. Oncomine TCR Beta libraries made from cultured CD4+ T cells were pooled using unique dual indexes and sequenced on an Illumina iSeq 100. As for how the authors treated the data: Non-productive sequences were removed, and CDR3s that did not start with C, did not end with F or W, or were shorter than 7 amino acids were discarded. Antigen-specific clonotypes were identified with the MANAFEST web application by comparing peptide-stimulated wells with reference and other culture wells. To be called positive, a clone needed an FDR below 0.05, an odds ratio above 5, and a productive frequency above 0.1% in at least two of three replicate wells. Clonotypes that were significantly expanded in both SARS-CoV-2 spike wells and at least one common cold coronavirus spike condition were defined as cross-reactive. Using R version 3.6.1, CDR3 homology was evaluated through Levenshtein distances (stringdist) along with unrooted phylogenetic trees (ape). TCRdb reanalyzed the raw reads on its own, using fastp at Q25 for trimming and MiXCR for clone calling, and kept in-frame beta chains. Entries are consolidated by CDR3 protein sequence, retaining the most common genes and DNA. The V and J calls and clone size come from TCRdb's table, not from the authors' own analysis. The sample table holds 4,000 to 5,000 distinct CDR3 sequences, of which roughly 34% were seen once. Jointly, the top ten make up less than 30% of the sample.

Broader findings and caveats from the paper: Among the post-vaccine SARS-CoV-2-reactive clones in convalescent patients, a median around 90% showed up only after vaccination, which suggests vaccine-specific priming. Only a relatively small number of convalescent patients were included in the study, and early timepoints following natural infection were not analyzed. Of the vaccine-specific clones found in convalescent patients, nearly all (304 of 307) were mono-reactive for SARS-CoV-2 spike instead of being cross-reactive with common cold coronaviruses. The median count of SARS-CoV-2-reactive clonotypes went up from 21 after infection to a few dozen after vaccination, although the change was not significant.

The clonotype was recovered from a human donor in good health. The sequenced material came from CD4+ T cells from blood, cultured in vitro. The sequence is built from TRBV7-9 and TRBJ2-7; perhaps TRBD1 is the D gene, with 5 bases matching. The CDR3 reads CASSLDGTGIDEQYF. The DNA sequence is given as TGTGCCAGCAGCTTAGACGGAACAGGCATCGACGAGCAGTACTTC.